This T cell receptor (beta chain) was sequenced during a study of blood T cell repertoires in COVID-19. Study overall: Collection of acute and convalescent COVID-19 samples took place in the United States, Italy and Spain. The cDNA or gDNA used as material had been derived from T cells, B-cell-depleted T cells, or PBMCs.

In Seattle, patients joined the study during active infection and were tracked longitudinally. Profiling relied on immunoSEQ multiplex PCR, and the TCRdb table lists in-frame clones only, not all of them. The repertoire holds tens of thousands of clones, with 60% to 85% as singletons. V trimming: 1 base; J trimming: 10 bases; junction bases outside the gene matches: 7. CDR3 size: 15 residues. The V gene's germline CDR1 is LNHDA and CDR2 SQIVND (reference sequence). Sequencing was done on a sample of peripheral blood. The sequence derives from a man aged 25-40 years with COVID-19, enrolled during active disease. The chain combines TRBV19 with TRBJ1-6; TRBD1 agrees at 7 bases. The CDR3 DNA reads as TGTGCCAGTAGTATAGGATCTACAGGGGACTCACCCCTCCACTTT. Protein sequence: CASSIGSTGDSPLHF.